This T cell receptor (beta chain) is from a study of identical twins. Study-wide results and caveats: Fewer insertions characterized abundant cord blood beta clonotypes, whereas memory repertoires showed none. One should note that invariant MAIT and iNKT cells could partly confound zero-insertion analyses.

There are a few counts of this clonotype. Its antigen remains unidentified. Using its own MiXCR run on the 5' RACE reads, TCRdb lists one record per CDR3 protein. The table has roughly 690,000 distinct CDR3 sequences, roughly 20% seen once. This CDR3 comprises 14 residues. These data were also filed under a second study, of T cells expressing NK-cell markers.

This clonotype originated in a woman under 30 in good health. The chain is built from TRBV21-1 and TRBJ2-7; TRBD2 is the table's D call, not checked against the DNA. TRBV21-1 is annotated as a pseudogene. The specimen sequenced was PBMCs. In DNA form, the CDR3 reads TGTGCCAGCAGCAAATGTACGGGAGACTACGAGCAGTACTTC. Translating it yields CASSKCTGDYEQYF.